The 3 T cell receptor beta chains listed next were all sequenced from one sample in a study of blood T cell repertoires in COVID-19. Profiled with immunoSEQ multiplex PCR; TCRdb holds only in-frame clones, not every one. The sample records about 190,000 clones, less than 90% being singletons. Input material: peripheral blood. These receptor sequences come from a man aged 30 to 39 with acute or convalescent COVID-19.

The rearrangement uses TRBV29-1 and TRBJ2-3; D may be TRBD2 (6 bases). The ends were cut back, 6 bases at V and 4 bases at J, with 20 bases in the middle. CDR3 length: 15 residues. In germline, CDR1 is SQVTM, CDR2 ANQGSEA. In DNA, the CDR3 is TGCAGCGTCCTCCCCTGGACTAACAAAGCAGATACGCAGTATTTT. Translating gives CSVLPWTNKADTQYF.

The chain uses TRBV24-1 and TRBJ1-6; possible D gene TRBD1, 6 bases. Germline V gives CDR1 KGHDR, CDR2 SFDVKD. V dropped 5 bases and J dropped 7 bases, with 14 bases sitting between them. The CDR3 has 15 residues. The CDR3 DNA follows: TGTGCCACCAGTGGGCCCAGGGGCGGGAATTCACCCCTCCACTTT. This gives the protein CATSGPRGGNSPLHF.

The chain recombines TRBV7-9 with TRBJ2-7; D is perhaps TRBD2 (7 bases). CDR1 SEHNR and CDR2 FQNEAQ come from the germline V gene (reference sequence). This CDR3 has 17 residues. The germline V and J ends were trimmed by 0 bases and 4 bases, with 19 bases remaining between them. The CDR3 sequence is CASSLAVGGGEIYEQYF. Written as DNA, the CDR3 is TGTGCCAGCAGCTTAGCGGTAGGGGGAGGGGAGATTTACGAGCAGTACTTC.